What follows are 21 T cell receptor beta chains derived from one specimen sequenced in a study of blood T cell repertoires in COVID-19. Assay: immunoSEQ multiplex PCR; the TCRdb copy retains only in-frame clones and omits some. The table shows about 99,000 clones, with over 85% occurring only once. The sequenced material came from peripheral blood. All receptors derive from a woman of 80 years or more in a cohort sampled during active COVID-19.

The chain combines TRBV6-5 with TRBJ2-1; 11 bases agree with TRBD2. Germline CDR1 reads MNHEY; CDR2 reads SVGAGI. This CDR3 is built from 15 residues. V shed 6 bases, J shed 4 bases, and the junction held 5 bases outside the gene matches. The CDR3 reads CASSRTSGGYNEQFF. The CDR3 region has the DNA TGTGCCAGCAGCAGAACTAGCGGGGGTTACAATGAGCAGTTCTTC.

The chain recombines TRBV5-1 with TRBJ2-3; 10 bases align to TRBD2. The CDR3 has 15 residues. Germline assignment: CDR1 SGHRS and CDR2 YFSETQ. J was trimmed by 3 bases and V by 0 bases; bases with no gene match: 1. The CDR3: CASSLAAGGTDTQYF. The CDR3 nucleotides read TGCGCCAGCAGCTTGGCAGCGGGAGGGACAGATACGCAGTATTTT.

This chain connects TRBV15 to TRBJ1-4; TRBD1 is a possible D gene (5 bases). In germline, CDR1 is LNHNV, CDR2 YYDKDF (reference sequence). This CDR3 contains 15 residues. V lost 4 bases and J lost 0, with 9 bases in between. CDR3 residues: CATSIPGATNEKLFF. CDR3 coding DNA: TGTGCCACCAGCATACCGGGGGCAACTAATGAAAAACTGTTTTTT.

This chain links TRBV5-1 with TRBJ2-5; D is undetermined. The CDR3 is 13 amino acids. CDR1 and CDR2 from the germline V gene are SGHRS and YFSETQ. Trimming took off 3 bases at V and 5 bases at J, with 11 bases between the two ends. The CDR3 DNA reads TGCGCCAGCAGCTCGGGTTCGACGGAGACCCAGTACTTC. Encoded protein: CASSSGSTETQYF.

The CDR3 coding sequence is TGTGCCAGTAGTATGGACAGGGGGGAGCAGTTCTTC. Protein product: CASSMDRGEQFF. The chain recombines TRBV19 with TRBJ2-1; TRBD1 matches at 10 bases. The CDR3 spans 12 residues. CDR1 and CDR2 from the germline V gene are LNHDA and SQIVND (reference sequence). Trimming took 3 bases from V and 10 from J; bases not matched to a gene: 0.

The CDR3 sequence: CASSYTTSTGSYEQYF. As DNA, the CDR3 is TGTGCCAGCAGTTACACCACTTCGACGGGCTCCTACGAGCAGTACTTC. The chain uses TRBV6-2 or TRBV6-3 and TRBJ2-7; no definite D call. CDR1 MNHEY and CDR2 SVGEGT come from the germline V gene. The ends were cut back, 2 bases at V and 0 bases at J, with 14 bases in the middle. The CDR3 loop spans 16 amino acids.

The CDR3, as DNA: TGTGCCAGCAGCTTAAGGGCAGGGATGCCAGATACGCAGTATTTT. This sequence encodes CASSLRAGMPDTQYF. The chain joins TRBV7-3 to TRBJ2-3; TRBD1 might be the D (5 bases). V lost 1 base to trimming and J lost 4 bases, with 12 bases between them. The germline gives CDR1 SGHTA, CDR2 FQGTGA. CDR3 size: 15 residues. The full variable domain, completed using reference TRBV7-3 and TRBJ2-3, is GAGVSQTPSNKVTEKGKYVELRCDPISGHTALYWYRQSLGQGPEFLIYFQGTGAADDSGLPNDRFFAVRPEGSVSTLKIQRTERGDSAVYLCASSLRAGMPDTQYFGPGTRLTVL.

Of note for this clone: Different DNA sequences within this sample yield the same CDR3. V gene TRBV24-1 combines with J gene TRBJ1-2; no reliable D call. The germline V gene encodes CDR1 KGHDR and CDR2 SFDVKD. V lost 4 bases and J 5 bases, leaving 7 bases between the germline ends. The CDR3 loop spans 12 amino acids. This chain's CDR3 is CATSEPGYGYTF. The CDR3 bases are TGTGCCACCAGTGAACCAGGATATGGCTACACCTTC.

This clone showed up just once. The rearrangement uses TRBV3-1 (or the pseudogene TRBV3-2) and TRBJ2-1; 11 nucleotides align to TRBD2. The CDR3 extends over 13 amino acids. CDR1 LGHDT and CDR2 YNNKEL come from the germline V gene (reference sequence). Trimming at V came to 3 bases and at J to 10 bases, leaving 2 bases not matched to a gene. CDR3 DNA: TGTGCCAGCAGCCAGGGGACTAGCGGCGAGCAGTTCTTC. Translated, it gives CASSQGTSGEQFF.

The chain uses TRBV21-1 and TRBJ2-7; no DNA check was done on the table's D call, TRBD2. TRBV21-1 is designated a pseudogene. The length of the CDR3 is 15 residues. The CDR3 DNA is TGTGCCAGCAGCTGCGGTCGGCTACCCAGCTACGAGCAGTACTTC. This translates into CASSCGRLPSYEQYF.

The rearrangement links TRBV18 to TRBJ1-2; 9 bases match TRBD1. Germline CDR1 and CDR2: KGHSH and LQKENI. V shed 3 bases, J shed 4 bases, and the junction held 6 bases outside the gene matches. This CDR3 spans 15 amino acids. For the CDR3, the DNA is TGTGCCAGCTCACCCCCGGGACAGGGTTTCTATGGCTACACCTTC. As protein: CASSPPGQGFYGYTF.

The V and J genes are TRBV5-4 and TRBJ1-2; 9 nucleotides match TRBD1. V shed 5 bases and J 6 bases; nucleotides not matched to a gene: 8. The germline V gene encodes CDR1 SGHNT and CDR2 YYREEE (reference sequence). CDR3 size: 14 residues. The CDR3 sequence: CASSVQGAPDGYTF. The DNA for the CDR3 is TGTGCCAGCAGTGTACAGGGGGCGCCGGATGGCTACACCTTC.

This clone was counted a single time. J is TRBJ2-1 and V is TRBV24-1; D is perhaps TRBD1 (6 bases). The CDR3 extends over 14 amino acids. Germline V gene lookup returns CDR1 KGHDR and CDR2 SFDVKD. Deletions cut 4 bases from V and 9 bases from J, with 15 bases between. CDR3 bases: TGTGCCACCAGTGACCGAGGGACAACGAGTGAGCAGTTCTTC. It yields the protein CATSDRGTTSEQFF.

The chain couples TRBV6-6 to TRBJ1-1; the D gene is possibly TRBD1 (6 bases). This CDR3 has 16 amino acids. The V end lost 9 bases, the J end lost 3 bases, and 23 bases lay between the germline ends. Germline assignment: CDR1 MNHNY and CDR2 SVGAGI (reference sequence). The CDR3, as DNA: TGTGCCAGTCACCGTGGGGGGGCGCTTGGGTACACTGAAGCTTTCTTT. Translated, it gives CASHRGGALGYTEAFF.

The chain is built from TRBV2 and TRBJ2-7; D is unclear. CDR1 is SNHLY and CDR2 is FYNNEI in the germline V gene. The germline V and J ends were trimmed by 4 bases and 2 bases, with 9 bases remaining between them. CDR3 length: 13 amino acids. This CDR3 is CASSGQAAYEQYF. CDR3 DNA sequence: TGTGCCAGCAGTGGGCAGGCAGCCTACGAGCAGTACTTC.

CDR3: CASSPGTAYTGELFF. CDR3 in DNA: TGTGCCAGCAGTCCCGGGACAGCCTACACCGGGGAGCTGTTTTTT. The chain is built from TRBV28 and TRBJ2-2, with TRBD1 identical over 7 bases. Germline CDR1 reads MDHEN; CDR2 reads SYDVKM. V dropped 5 bases and J dropped 3; count of bases not matched to a gene: 6. The CDR3 contains 15 residues.

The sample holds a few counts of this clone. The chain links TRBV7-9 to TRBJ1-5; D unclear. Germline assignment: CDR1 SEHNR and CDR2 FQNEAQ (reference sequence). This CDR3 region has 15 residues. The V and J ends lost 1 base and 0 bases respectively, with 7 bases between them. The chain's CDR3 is CASSLDPISNQPQHF. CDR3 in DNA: TGTGCCAGCAGCTTAGATCCCATTAGCAATCAGCCCCAGCATTTT.

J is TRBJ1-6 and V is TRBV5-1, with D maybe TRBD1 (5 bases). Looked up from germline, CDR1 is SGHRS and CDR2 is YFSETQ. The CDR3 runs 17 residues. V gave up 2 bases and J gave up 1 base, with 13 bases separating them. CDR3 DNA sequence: TGCGCCAGCAGCTTCGACTCGGGGGGGTCCTATAATTCACCCCTCCACTTT. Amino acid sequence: CASSFDSGGSYNSPLHF.

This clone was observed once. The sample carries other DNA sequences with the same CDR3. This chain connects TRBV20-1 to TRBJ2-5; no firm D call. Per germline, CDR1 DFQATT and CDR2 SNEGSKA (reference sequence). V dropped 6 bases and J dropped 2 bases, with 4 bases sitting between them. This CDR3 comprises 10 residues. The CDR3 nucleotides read TGCAGTGCGTATCAAGAGACCCAGTACTTC. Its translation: CSAYQETQYF.

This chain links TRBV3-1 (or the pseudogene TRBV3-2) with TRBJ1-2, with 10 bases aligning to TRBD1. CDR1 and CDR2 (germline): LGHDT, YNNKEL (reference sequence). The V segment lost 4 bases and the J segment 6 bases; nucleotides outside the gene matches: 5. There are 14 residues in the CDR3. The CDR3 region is CASSRGQGPDGYTF. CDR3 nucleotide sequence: TGTGCCAGCAGCCGGGGACAGGGGCCGGATGGCTACACCTTC.

The CDR3 region has the DNA TGTGCCAGCCCCATGGCGTTTTGGGCTAACGAGCAGTACTTC. As protein: CASPMAFWANEQYF. The chain joins TRBV19 to TRBJ2-7, with D hard to call. Trimming took 9 bases from V and 5 from J, leaving 20 bases between them. The germline gives CDR1 LNHDA, CDR2 SQIVND (reference sequence). CDR3 length: 14 residues.